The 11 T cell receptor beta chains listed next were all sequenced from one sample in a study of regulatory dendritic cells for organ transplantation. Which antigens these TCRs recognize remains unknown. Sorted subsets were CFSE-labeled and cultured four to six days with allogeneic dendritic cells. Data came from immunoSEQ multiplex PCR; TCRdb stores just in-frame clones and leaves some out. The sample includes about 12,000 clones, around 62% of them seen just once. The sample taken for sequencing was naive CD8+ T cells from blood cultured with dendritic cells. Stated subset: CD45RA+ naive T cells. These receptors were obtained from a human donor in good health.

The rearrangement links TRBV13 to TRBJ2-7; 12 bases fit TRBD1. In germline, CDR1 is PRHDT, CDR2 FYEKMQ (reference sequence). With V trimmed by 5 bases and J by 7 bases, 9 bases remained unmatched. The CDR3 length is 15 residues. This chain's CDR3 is CASSQRGQGAREQYF. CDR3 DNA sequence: TGTGCCAGCAGCCAACGGGGACAGGGGGCGCGGGAGCAGTACTTC.

DNA for the CDR3: TGTGCCAGAAGCTTTTCGACAGGTTCTCCTGAAAAACTGTTTTTT. The encoded protein is CARSFSTGSPEKLFF. The gene calls are TRBV5-3 and TRBJ1-4; D might be TRBD1 (6 bases). TRBV5-3 is an ORF, and what it does is uncertain. This CDR3 has 15 residues. With 2 bases removed from V and 7 bases from J, the gap between germline ends came to 15 bases.

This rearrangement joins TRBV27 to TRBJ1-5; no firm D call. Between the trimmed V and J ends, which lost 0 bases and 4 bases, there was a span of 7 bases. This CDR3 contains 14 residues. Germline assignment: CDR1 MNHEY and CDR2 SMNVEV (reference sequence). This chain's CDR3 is CASSLSGVNQPQHF. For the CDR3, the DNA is TGTGCCAGCAGTTTATCAGGAGTGAATCAGCCCCAGCATTTT.

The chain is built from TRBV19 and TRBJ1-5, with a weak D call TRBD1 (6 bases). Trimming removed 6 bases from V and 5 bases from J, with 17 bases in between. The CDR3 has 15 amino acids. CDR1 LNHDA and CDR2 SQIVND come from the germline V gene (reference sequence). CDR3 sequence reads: CASSPPGVGDQPQHF. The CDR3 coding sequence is TGTGCCAGTAGCCCTCCAGGGGTGGGAGATCAGCCCCAGCATTTT.

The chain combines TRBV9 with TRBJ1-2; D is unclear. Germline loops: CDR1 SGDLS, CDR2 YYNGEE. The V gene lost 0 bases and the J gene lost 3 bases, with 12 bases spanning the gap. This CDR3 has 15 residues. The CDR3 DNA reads TGTGCCAGCAGCGTAGGGGGAGCGGTAGACTATGGCTACACCTTC. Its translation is CASSVGGAVDYGYTF.

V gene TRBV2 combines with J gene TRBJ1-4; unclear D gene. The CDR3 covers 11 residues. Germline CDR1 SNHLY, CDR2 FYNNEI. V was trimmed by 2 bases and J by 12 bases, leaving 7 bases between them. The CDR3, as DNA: TGTGCCAGCAGTGAACGGGGAGAACTGTTTTTT. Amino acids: CASSERGELFF.

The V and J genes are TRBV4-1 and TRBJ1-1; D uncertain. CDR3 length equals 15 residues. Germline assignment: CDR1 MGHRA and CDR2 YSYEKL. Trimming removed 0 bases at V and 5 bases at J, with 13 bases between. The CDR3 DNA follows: TGCGCCAGCAGCCAAGATTTTGCGGGAGGAACTGAAGCTTTCTTT. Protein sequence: CASSQDFAGGTEAFF.

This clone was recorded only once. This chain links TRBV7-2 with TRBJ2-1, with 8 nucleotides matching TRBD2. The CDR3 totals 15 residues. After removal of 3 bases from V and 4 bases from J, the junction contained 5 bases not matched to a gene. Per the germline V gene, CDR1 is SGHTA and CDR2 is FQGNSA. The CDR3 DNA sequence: TGTGCCAGCAGCTTTGGACTAGCTTCATACAATGAGCAGTTCTTC. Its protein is CASSFGLASYNEQFF. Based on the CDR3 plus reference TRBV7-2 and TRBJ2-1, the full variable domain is GAGVSQSPSNKVTEKGKDVELRCDPISGHTALYWYRQSLGQGLEFLIYFQGNSAPDKSGLPSDRFSAERTGGSVSTLTIQRTQQEDSAVYLCASSFGLASYNEQFFGPGTRLTVL.

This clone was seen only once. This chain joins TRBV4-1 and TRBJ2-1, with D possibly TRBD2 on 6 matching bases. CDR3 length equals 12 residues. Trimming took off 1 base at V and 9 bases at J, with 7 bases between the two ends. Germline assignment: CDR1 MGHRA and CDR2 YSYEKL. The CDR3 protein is CASSQGRAEQFF. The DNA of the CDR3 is TGCGCCAGCAGCCAAGGGAGGGCTGAGCAGTTCTTC.

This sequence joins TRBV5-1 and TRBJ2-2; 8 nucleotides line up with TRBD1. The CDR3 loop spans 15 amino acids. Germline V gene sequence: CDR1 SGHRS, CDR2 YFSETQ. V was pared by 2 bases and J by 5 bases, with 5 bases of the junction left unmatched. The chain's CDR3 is CASSLGRGQTGELFF. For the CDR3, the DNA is TGCGCCAGCAGCTTAGGCAGGGGGCAGACCGGGGAGCTGTTTTTT.

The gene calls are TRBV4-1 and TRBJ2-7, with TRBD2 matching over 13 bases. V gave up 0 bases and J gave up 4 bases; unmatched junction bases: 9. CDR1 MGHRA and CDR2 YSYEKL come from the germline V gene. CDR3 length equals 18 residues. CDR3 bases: TGCGCCAGCAGCCAAGAATCCGGGACTAGCGGGGAGGGGTACGAGCAGTACTTC. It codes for CASSQESGTSGEGYEQYF.